One and the same sample provided the 32 T cell receptor beta chains below, sequenced in a study of T-cell reconstitution after alpha-beta-depleted transplantation in children. TCRbeta library preparation incorporated unique molecular identifiers. TCRdb independently ran MiXCR on the PCR reads; one entry per CDR3 protein. The sample lists about 130,000 distinct CDR3 sequences, 9.5% to 10% occurring once. The input for sequencing was PBMCs, mostly from graft donor cells, taken 180 days after TCRalphabeta/CD19-depleted stem cell transplant. Receptors originate from a girl less than two years old who had a stem cell transplant for combined immunodeficiency, so the T cells may come from the graft donor.

The V call is TRBV27, the J call TRBJ1-1; 9 nucleotides match TRBD1. This CDR3 is built from 19 residues. Trimming took 5 bases from V and 5 from J; bases not matched to a gene: 21. From germline, CDR1 is MNHEY and CDR2 SMNVEV (reference sequence). CDR3 sequence reads: CASSKLWLRTGVRETEAFF. The CDR3 DNA reads TGTGCCAGCAGTAAATTATGGTTACGGACAGGGGTGAGAGAAACTGAAGCTTTCTTT.

The CDR3 nucleotides read TGTGCCAGCAGTCAGGACACTGGGGCCAACGTCCTGACTTTC. It translates to CASSQDTGANVLTF. This chain joins TRBV12-3 or TRBV12-4 and TRBJ2-6, with D tentatively TRBD1 (5 bases). The V and J ends lost 5 bases and 2 bases respectively, with 7 bases between them. The CDR3 runs to 14 residues.

This clonotype was picked up a small number of times. The chain joins TRBV20-1 to TRBJ2-7; D possibly corresponds to TRBD2 (5 bases). Trimming cost V 6 bases and J 0 bases, with 12 bases left between them. Germline lookup yields CDR1 DFQATT and CDR2 SNEGSKA (reference sequence). CDR3 size: 13 residues. CDR3 coding DNA: TGCAGTGCCCGGGGTGACTCCTCCTACGAGCAGTACTTC. It is translated as CSARGDSSYEQYF.

V usage is TRBV29-1 and J usage is TRBJ2-1, with TRBD2 matching 8 bases. Germline CDR1 SQVTM, CDR2 ANQGSEA. V shed 7 bases, J shed 6 bases, and the junction held 11 bases outside the gene matches. This CDR3 comprises 14 residues. CDR3 region: CSASRGGTSNEQFF. CDR3 bases: TGCAGCGCCTCGAGAGGGGGGACTAGCAATGAGCAGTTCTTC.

A remark on this clonotype: This could be a read error, since a much larger clone is one nucleotide away. This chain uses TRBV10-3 with TRBJ2-3, with unresolved D. Germline CDR1 reads ENHRY; CDR2 reads SYGVKD. The CDR3 runs 12 residues. The CDR3 DNA sequence: TGTGCCATCAGTCAGTCTCAAGATACGCAGTATTTT. Protein product: CAISQSQDTQYF.

This clonotype was picked up a small number of times. The V gene is TRBV4-3, the J gene TRBJ2-7, with a tentative D call TRBD1 (5 bases). CDR1 and CDR2 (germline): LGHNA, YSLEER. V lost 0 bases, J lost 2 bases, and 11 bases lay in between. This CDR3 has 15 amino acids. CDR3 in amino acids: CASSQDPDITYEQYF. CDR3 DNA sequence: TGCGCCAGCAGCCAAGACCCGGACATAACCTACGAGCAGTACTTC.

This clonotype occurred many times. The V gene is TRBV28, the J gene TRBJ2-3; TRBD2 agrees at 10 bases. J lost 3 bases, V lost 7 bases, and 7 bases had no gene match. This CDR3 has 15 amino acids. Germline assignment: CDR1 MDHEN and CDR2 SYDVKM. The DNA for the CDR3 is TGTGCCAGCACCGCGACTAGCGGGCTAACAGATACGCAGTATTTT. This encodes CASTATSGLTDTQYF.

V is TRBV9 and J is TRBJ2-5; TRBD2 matches 11 bases. The CDR3 length is 15 residues. Unmatched junction bases numbered 8, after V lost 6 bases and J lost 4 bases. Germline V lookup: CDR1 SGDLS, CDR2 YYNGEE. CDR3 region: CASTPTSGSGETQYF. The DNA of the CDR3 is TGTGCCAGCACCCCAACTAGCGGGAGTGGAGAGACCCAGTACTTC. Variable domain in full (rest from reference TRBV9 and TRBJ2-5): DSGVTQTPKHLITATGQRVTLRCSPRSGDLSVYWYQQSLDQGLQFLIQYYNGEERAKGNILERFSAQQFPDLHSELNLSSLELGDSALYFCASTPTSGSGETQYFGPGTRLLVL.

This clonotype occurred many times. V gene TRBV5-1 combines with J gene TRBJ2-1; TRBD2 aligns across 9 bases. This CDR3 has 16 amino acids. CDR1 is SGHRS and CDR2 is YFSETQ in the germline V gene. The ends lost 0 bases at V and 8 bases at J; junction bases unmatched: 9. CDR3 protein: CASSLGGLARVDEQFF. CDR3 DNA sequence: TGCGCCAGCAGCTTGGGGGGACTAGCTCGTGTAGATGAGCAGTTCTTC.

The chain couples TRBV14 to TRBJ2-3; D gene uncertain. Trimming shortened V by 1 base and J by 2 bases, and 10 bases separated the two germline ends. CDR1 and CDR2 (germline): SGHDN, FVKESK. This CDR3 is built from 15 residues. The CDR3 loop is CASSQGSISTDTQYF. The CDR3 nucleotides are TGTGCCAGCAGCCAAGGTTCTATTTCCACAGATACGCAGTATTTT.

J is TRBJ2-7 and V is TRBV20-1; 8 bases map to TRBD1. Germline CDR1 DFQATT, CDR2 SNEGSKA (reference sequence). The ends lost 1 base at V and 6 bases at J; junction bases unmatched: 11. CDR3 length: 15 residues. The CDR3 loop reads CSARARDRRLIEQYF. In DNA, the CDR3 is TGCAGTGCTAGAGCCCGGGACAGGAGACTCATCGAGCAGTACTTC.

The chain couples TRBV5-1 to TRBJ1-5; maybe TRBD1 (6 bases). In germline, CDR1 is SGHRS, CDR2 YFSETQ. Deletions cut 4 bases from V and 2 bases from J, with 13 bases between. The CDR3 length is 15 residues. This chain's CDR3 is CASSPGVNGNQPQHF. Here the CDR3 DNA reads TGCGCCAGCAGCCCAGGGGTAAATGGCAATCAGCCCCAGCATTTT.

This clonotype was detected a few times. This CDR3 is CASSAGTPGVNQYF. In DNA form, the CDR3 reads TGTGCCAGCAGCGCAGGGACCCCCGGGGTGAACCAGTACTTC. This chain connects TRBV6-1 to TRBJ2-5; D possibly uses TRBD1 or TRBD2 (5 bases each). V was trimmed by 6 bases and J by 10 bases, leaving 21 bases between them. The CDR3 contains 14 residues. The germline CDR1 and CDR2 sequences are MNHNS and SASEGT.

J is TRBJ1-2 and V is TRBV29-1, with D possibly being TRBD1 (6 bases). The germline V gene encodes CDR1 SQVTM and CDR2 ANQGSEA. The germline V and J ends were trimmed by 7 bases and 1 base, with 13 bases remaining between them. This CDR3 has 13 amino acids. DNA of the CDR3: TGCAGCGGGGGACACCCTTATAACTATGGCTACACCTTC. Encoded protein: CSGGHPYNYGYTF.

The rearrangement uses TRBV29-1 and TRBJ2-1; 7 bases align to TRBD1. Germline V gene sequence: CDR1 SQVTM, CDR2 ANQGSEA. The CDR3 is 14 amino acids. J lost 3 bases, V lost 6 bases, and 8 bases had no gene match. CDR3 sequence: CSVDRERVYNEQFF. CDR3 sequence (DNA): TGCAGCGTAGACAGGGAAAGGGTCTACAATGAGCAGTTCTTC.

This clonotype was found many times. The chain combines TRBV7-2 with TRBJ1-1; D remains ambiguous. V lost 1 base and J lost 6, with 18 bases in between. CDR1 SGHTA and CDR2 FQGNSA come from the germline V gene. This CDR3 spans 16 amino acids. The CDR3 bases are TGTGCCAGCAGCTTAGAGTCGGGCCTAGACGTGTCTGAAGCTTTCTTT. It translates to CASSLESGLDVSEAFF.

This sequence joins TRBV7-2 and TRBJ2-7; the D gene could be TRBD1 or TRBD2 (5 bases each). With 5 bases removed from V and 1 base from J, the gap between germline ends came to 12 bases. The CDR3 has 14 amino acids. Per germline, CDR1 SGHTA and CDR2 FQGNSA. Written as DNA, the CDR3 is TGTGCCAGCAGCCCCCGGGGCGTATCCTACGAGCAGTACTTC. This codes for CASSPRGVSYEQYF.

This clonotype occurred a few times. J is TRBJ1-5 and V is TRBV12-3 or TRBV12-4; perhaps TRBD1 as D (6 bases). The CDR3 is 13 residues long. Between the trimmed V and J ends, which lost 3 bases and 4 bases, there was a span of 7 bases. CDR3 residues: CASSFQGNQPQHF. CDR3 coding DNA: TGTGCCAGCAGTTTTCAGGGGAATCAGCCCCAGCATTTT.

This clonotype was seen a handful of times. The rearrangement links TRBV12-3 or TRBV12-4 to TRBJ1-5; D gene ambiguous. The CDR3 consists of 13 residues. V lost 7 bases and J 4 bases, leaving 11 bases between the germline ends. CDR3 amino acids: CASTPGFNQPQHF. The CDR3 nucleotides are TGTGCCAGCACCCCAGGTTTTAATCAGCCCCAGCATTTT.

A few counts support this clonotype. The rearrangement links TRBV6-1 to TRBJ1-4, with D possibly TRBD1 on 5 matching bases. Germline V gene lookup returns CDR1 MNHNS and CDR2 SASEGT. The V end was cut by 8 bases, the J end by 2 bases, with 18 bases between. The CDR3 length is 16 residues. CDR3 protein: CASSPKAGSTNEKLFF. CDR3 nucleotide sequence: TGTGCCAGCTCCCCTAAGGCAGGGTCGACTAATGAAAAACTGTTTTTT.

The genes are TRBV12-5 and TRBJ1-6, with D possibly matching TRBD1 (5 bases). Trimming shortened V by 6 bases and J by 6 bases, and 15 bases separated the two germline ends. CDR3 length: 15 residues. Germline values: CDR1 LGHNT, CDR2 FRNRAP. CDR3 in DNA: TGTGCTAGTGGAAACCGGGACGGGATTAATTCACCCCTCCACTTT. Its protein product is CASGNRDGINSPLHF.

This clonotype was seen a handful of times. The chain has TRBV11-1 and TRBJ2-2, with 7 nucleotides matching TRBD1. Trimming took 5 bases from V and 2 from J; bases not matched to a gene: 14. The CDR3 is made up of 18 amino acids. Germline V gene lookup returns CDR1 SGHAT and CDR2 FQDESV (reference sequence). CDR3 DNA sequence: TGTGCCAGCAGCCCTCTAGGCTGGGACAGACCAAACACCGGGGAGCTGTTTTTT. It codes for CASSPLGWDRPNTGELFF. Full variable domain (rest looked up from reference TRBV11-1 and TRBJ2-2): EAEVAQSPRYKITEKSQAVAFWCDPISGHATLYWYRQILGQGPELLVQFQDESVVDDSQLPKDRFSAERLKGVDSTLKIQPAELGDSAMYLCASSPLGWDRPNTGELFFGEGSRLTVL.

This clonotype was seen a handful of times. This chain links TRBV4-1 with TRBJ1-2; 7 bases match TRBD1. This CDR3 is 16 amino acids long. The J segment lost 5 bases and the V segment lost 2 bases, leaving 11 bases of the junction unmatched. CDR1 is MGHRA, CDR2 YSYEKL, per germline. DNA of the CDR3: TGCGCCAGCAGCCAACCCGACAGGGAGGGAAGATATGGCTACACCTTC. Its translation is CASSQPDREGRYGYTF.

The gene calls are TRBV3-1 and TRBJ1-4; D is unclear. Trimming stripped 6 bases from V and 8 bases from J, with 13 bases between. The CDR3 is 13 amino acids. Germline loops: CDR1 LGHDT, CDR2 YNNKEL (reference sequence). CDR3 in amino acids: CASSLEGYEKLFF. The CDR3 bases are TGTGCCAGCAGTCTGGAAGGGTACGAAAAACTGTTTTTT.

This chain links TRBV12-3 or TRBV12-4 with TRBJ2-7; TRBD1 is a possible D gene (5 bases). Deletions cut 5 bases from V and 10 bases from J, with 9 bases between. The CDR3 consists of 10 residues. DNA for the CDR3: TGTGCCAGCAGTAGGGGCGGTCAGTACTTC. Its protein product is CASSRGGQYF.

In its sample, this clonotype was seen many times. The chain links TRBV12-3 or TRBV12-4 to TRBJ2-3; 7 bases align to TRBD1. The CDR3 runs to 15 residues. Germline trimming cut 5 bases from V and 3 bases from J; bases unmatched to any gene: 8. CDR3 sequence: CASSAWDRGTDTQYF. The CDR3 bases are TGTGCCAGCAGTGCCTGGGACAGAGGGACAGATACGCAGTATTTT.

The chain joins TRBV20-1 to TRBJ2-7; 9 bases are a match to TRBD1. Germline-derived CDR1 and CDR2 are DFQATT and SNEGSKA (reference sequence). With 4 bases clipped from V and 0 bases from J, the junction kept 7 bases outside the gene matches. CDR3 length: 15 amino acids. This CDR3 is CSAIRTGASSYEQYF. In DNA form, the CDR3 reads TGCAGTGCTATCCGGACAGGGGCCAGCTCCTACGAGCAGTACTTC.

This clonotype was observed a handful of times. The V call is TRBV25-1, the J call TRBJ2-7; D is uncertain. This CDR3 contains 16 residues. Germline-derived CDR1 and CDR2 are MGHDK and SYGVNS. V shed 3 bases and J shed 0 bases, with 15 bases lying between them. CDR3 nucleotides: TGTGCCAGCAGTGACCCTTTTTCGGCCCGCTCCTACGAGCAGTACTTC. Protein sequence: CASSDPFSARSYEQYF.

There are a few counts of this clonotype. J is TRBJ2-3 and V is TRBV3-1, with D tentatively TRBD1 or TRBD2 (5 bases each). Trimming cost V 3 bases and J 1 base, with 8 bases left between them. Germline-derived CDR1 and CDR2 are LGHDT and YNNKEL (reference sequence). CDR3 length: 14 residues. This CDR3 reads CASSQRDRTDTQYF. The CDR3 region has the DNA TGTGCCAGCAGCCAGAGGGACCGCACAGATACGCAGTATTTT.

This clonotype came up a few times. The genes are TRBV3-1 and TRBJ2-2; unclear D gene. Per the germline V gene, CDR1 is LGHDT and CDR2 is YNNKEL (reference sequence). V lost 5 bases to trimming and J lost 4 bases, with 5 bases between them. The CDR3 is made up of 12 amino acids. Written as DNA, the CDR3 is TGTGCCAGCAGCTCGTTCACCGGGGAGCTGTTTTTT. This gives the protein CASSSFTGELFF.

This clonotype was counted only a few times. The gene calls are TRBV28 and TRBJ1-4; D not certain. The CDR3 loop spans 14 amino acids. Deletions cut 4 bases from V and 6 bases from J, with 12 bases between. The germline V gene encodes CDR1 MDHEN and CDR2 SYDVKM. CDR3 amino acids: CASSSRERDEKLFF. DNA for the CDR3: TGTGCCAGCAGTTCCCGGGAGAGGGATGAAAAACTGTTTTTT. Filled out from reference TRBV28 and TRBJ1-4, the complete variable domain reads DVKVTQSSRYLVKRTGEKVFLECVQDMDHENMFWYRQDPGLGLRLIYFSYDVKMKEKGDIPEGYSVSREKKERFSLILESASTNQTSMYLCASSSRERDEKLFFGSGTQLSVL.

The chain carries TRBV20-1 and TRBJ2-5, with 9 nucleotides matching TRBD2. This CDR3 spans 16 amino acids. Per the germline V gene, CDR1 is DFQATT and CDR2 is SNEGSKA (reference sequence). Written as DNA, the CDR3 is TGCAGCGGTCGACTAGCGGAAAAGAGGCCCCAAGAGACCCAGTACTTC. Translating it yields CSGRLAEKRPQETQYF.